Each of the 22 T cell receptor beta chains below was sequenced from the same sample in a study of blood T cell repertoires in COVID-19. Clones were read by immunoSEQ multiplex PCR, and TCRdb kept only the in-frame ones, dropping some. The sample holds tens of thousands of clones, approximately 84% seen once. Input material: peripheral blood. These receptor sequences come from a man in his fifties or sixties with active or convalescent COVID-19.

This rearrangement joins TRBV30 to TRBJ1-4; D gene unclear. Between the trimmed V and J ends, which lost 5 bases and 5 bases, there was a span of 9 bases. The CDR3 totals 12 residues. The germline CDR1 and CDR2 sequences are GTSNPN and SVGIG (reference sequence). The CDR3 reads CAWATQNEKLFF. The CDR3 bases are TGTGCCTGGGCCACGCAGAATGAAAAACTGTTTTTT.

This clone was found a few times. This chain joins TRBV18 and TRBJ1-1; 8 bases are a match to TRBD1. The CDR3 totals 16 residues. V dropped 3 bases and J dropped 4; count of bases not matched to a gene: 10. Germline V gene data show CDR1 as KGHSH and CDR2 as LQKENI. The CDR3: CASSPTGGSLGTEAFF. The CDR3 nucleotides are TGTGCCAGCTCACCCACAGGGGGAAGCTTGGGCACTGAAGCTTTCTTT.

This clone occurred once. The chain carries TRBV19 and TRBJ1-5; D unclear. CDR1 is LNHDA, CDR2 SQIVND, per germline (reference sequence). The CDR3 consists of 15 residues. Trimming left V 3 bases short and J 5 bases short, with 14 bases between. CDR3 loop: CASSISPGYYQPQHF. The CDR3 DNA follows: TGTGCCAGTAGTATCTCTCCAGGATACTATCAGCCCCAGCATTTT.

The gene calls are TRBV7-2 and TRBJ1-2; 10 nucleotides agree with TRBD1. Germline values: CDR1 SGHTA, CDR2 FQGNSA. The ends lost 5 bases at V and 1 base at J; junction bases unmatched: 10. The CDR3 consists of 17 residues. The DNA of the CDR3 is TGTGCCAGCAGCCTTCGCGGGACAGGGGATTTTAACTATGGCTACACCTTC. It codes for CASSLRGTGDFNYGYTF.

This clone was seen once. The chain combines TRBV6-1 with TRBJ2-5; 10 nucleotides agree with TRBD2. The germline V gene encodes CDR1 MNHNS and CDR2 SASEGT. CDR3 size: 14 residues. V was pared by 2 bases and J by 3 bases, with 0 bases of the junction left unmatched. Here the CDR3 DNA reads TGTGCCAGCAGTGAACTAGCGGGGGAAGAGACCCAGTACTTC. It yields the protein CASSELAGEETQYF.

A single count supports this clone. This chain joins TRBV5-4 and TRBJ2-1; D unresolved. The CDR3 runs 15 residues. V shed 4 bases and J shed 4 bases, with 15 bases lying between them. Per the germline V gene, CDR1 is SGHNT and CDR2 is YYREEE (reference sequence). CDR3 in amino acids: CASSQSGVLYNEQFF. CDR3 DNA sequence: TGTGCCAGCAGCCAGTCTGGTGTCTTATACAATGAGCAGTTCTTC.

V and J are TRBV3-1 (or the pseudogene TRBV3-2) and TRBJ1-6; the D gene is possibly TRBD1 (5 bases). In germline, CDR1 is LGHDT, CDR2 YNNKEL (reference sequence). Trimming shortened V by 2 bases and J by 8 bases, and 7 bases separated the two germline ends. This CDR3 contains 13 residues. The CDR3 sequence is CASSQTQDSPLHF. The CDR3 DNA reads TGTGCCAGCAGCCAAACACAGGATTCACCCCTCCACTTT.

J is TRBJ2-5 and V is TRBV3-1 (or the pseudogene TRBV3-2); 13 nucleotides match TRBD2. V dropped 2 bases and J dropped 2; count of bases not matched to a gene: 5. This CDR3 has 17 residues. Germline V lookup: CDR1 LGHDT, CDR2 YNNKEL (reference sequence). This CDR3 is CASSQIRLAGGQETQYF. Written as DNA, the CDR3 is TGTGCCAGCAGCCAAATAAGACTAGCGGGGGGACAAGAGACCCAGTACTTC.

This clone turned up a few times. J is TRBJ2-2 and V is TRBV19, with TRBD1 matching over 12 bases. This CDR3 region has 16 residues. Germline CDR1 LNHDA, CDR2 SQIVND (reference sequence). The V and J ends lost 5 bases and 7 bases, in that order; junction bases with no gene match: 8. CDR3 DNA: TGTGCCAGTAGTCCCGGGACAGGGGGCTTTGACGGGGAGCTGTTTTTT. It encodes CASSPGTGGFDGELFF.

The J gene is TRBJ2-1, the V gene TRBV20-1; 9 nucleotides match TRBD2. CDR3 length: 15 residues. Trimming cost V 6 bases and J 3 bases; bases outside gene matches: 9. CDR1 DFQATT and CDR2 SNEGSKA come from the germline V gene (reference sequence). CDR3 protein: CSASQAGGRYNEQFF. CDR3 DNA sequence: TGCAGTGCAAGTCAAGCGGGGGGTCGCTACAATGAGCAGTTCTTC.

DNA for the CDR3: TGTGCCAGCAGTGAAGTTAAAGCGGAGACCCAGTACTTC. Its translation is CASSEVKAETQYF. The chain combines TRBV6-1 with TRBJ2-5; D is uncertain. Germline CDR1 MNHNS, CDR2 SASEGT. This CDR3 comprises 13 residues. The V gene lost 1 base and the J gene lost 5 bases, with 8 bases spanning the gap.

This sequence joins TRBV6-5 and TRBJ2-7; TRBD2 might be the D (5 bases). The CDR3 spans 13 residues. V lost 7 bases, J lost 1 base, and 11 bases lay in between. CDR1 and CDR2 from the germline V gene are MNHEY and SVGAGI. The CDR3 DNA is TGTGCCAGCACGAGGGCGCGGTCCTACGAGCAGTACTTC. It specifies CASTRARSYEQYF.

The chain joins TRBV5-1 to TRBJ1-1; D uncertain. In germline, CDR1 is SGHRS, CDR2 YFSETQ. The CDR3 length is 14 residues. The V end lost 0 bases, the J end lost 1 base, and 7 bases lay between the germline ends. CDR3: CASSLVSKNTEAFF. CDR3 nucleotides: TGCGCCAGCAGCTTGGTTTCCAAGAACACTGAAGCTTTCTTT. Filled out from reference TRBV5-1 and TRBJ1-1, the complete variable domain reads KAGVTQTPRYLIKTRGQQVTLSCSPISGHRSVSWYQQTPGQGLQFLFEYFSETQRNKGNFPGRFSGRQFSNSRSEMNVSTLELGDSALYLCASSLVSKNTEAFFGQGTRLTVV.

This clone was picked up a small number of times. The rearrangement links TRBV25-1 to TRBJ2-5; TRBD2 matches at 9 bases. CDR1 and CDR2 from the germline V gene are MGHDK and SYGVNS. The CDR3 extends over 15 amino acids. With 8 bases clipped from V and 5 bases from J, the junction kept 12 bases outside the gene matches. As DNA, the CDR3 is TGTGCCAGCGTCTGGGCGGGGGGGCCGCGGGAGACCCAGTACTTC. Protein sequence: CASVWAGGPRETQYF. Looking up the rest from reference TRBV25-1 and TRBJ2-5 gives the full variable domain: EADIYQTPRYLVIGTGKKITLECSQTMGHDKMYWYQQDPGMELHLIHYSYGVNSTEKGDLSSESTVSRIRTEHFPLTLESARPSHTSQYLCASVWAGGPRETQYFGPGTRLLVL.

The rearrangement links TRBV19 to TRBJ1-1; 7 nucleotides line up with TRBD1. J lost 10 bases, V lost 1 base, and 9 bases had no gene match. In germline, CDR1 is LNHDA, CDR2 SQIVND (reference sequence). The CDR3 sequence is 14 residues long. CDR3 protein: CASSIARGSVGAFF. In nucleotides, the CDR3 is TGTGCCAGTAGTATAGCCAGGGGGAGCGTTGGAGCTTTCTTT. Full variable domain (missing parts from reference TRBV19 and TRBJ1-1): DGGITQSPKYLFRKEGQNVTLSCEQNLNHDAMYWYRQDPGQGLRLIYYSQIVNDFQKGDIAEGYSVSREKKESFPLTVTSAQKNPTAFYLCASSIARGSVGAFFGQGTRLTVV.

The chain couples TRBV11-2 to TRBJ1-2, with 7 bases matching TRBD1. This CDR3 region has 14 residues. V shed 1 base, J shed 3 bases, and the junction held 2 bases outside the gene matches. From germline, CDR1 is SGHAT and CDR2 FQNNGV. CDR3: CASSLAGGDYGYTF. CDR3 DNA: TGTGCCAGCAGCTTAGCAGGGGGAGACTATGGCTACACCTTC.

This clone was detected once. The CDR3 coding sequence is TGTGCCAGTACCCCGGGACTAGCGGGGGGCGAGCAGTTCTTC. The encoded protein is CASTPGLAGGEQFF. The V call is TRBV19, the J call TRBJ2-1; TRBD2 agrees at 15 bases. This CDR3 contains 14 residues. Germline CDR1 reads LNHDA; CDR2 reads SQIVND (reference sequence). J was trimmed by 10 bases and V by 7 bases; bases with no gene match: 5.

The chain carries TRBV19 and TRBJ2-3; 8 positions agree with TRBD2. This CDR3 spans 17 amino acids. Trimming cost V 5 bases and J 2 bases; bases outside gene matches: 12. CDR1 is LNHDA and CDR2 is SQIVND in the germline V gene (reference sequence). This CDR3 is CASSPLGRGALTDTQYF. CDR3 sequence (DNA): TGTGCCAGTAGTCCCCTAGGGCGGGGGGCTCTCACAGATACGCAGTATTTT.

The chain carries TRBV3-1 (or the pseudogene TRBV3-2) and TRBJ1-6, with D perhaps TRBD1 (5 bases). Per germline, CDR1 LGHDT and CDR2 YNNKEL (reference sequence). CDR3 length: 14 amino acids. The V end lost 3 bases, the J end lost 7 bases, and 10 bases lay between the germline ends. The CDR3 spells CASSHRGINSPLHF. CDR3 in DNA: TGTGCCAGCAGCCATCGGGGGATAAATTCACCCCTCCACTTT.

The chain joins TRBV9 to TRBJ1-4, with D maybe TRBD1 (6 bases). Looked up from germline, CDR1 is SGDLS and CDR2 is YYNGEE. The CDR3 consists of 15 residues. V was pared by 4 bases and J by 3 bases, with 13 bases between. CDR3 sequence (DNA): TGTGCCAGCAGCCTATTGGGGGCCCCTAATGAAAAACTGTTTTTT. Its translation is CASSLLGAPNEKLFF. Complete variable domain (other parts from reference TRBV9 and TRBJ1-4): DSGVTQTPKHLITATGQRVTLRCSPRSGDLSVYWYQQSLDQGLQFLIQYYNGEERAKGNILERFSAQQFPDLHSELNLSSLELGDSALYFCASSLLGAPNEKLFFGSGTQLSVL.

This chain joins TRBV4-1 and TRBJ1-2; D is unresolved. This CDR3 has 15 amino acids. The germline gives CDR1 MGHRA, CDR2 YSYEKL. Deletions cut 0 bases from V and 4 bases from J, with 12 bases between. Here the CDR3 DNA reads TGCGCCAGCAGCCAAGATACGAACGGCGGCTATGGCTACACCTTC. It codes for CASSQDTNGGYGYTF.

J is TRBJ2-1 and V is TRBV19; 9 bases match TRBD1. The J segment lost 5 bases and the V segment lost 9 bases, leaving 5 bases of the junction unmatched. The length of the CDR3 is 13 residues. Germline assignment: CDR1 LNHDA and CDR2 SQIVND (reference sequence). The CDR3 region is CASRGQGNNEQFF. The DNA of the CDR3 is TGTGCCAGCCGGGGACAGGGAAACAATGAGCAGTTCTTC. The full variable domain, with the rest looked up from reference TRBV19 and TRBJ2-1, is DGGITQSPKYLFRKEGQNVTLSCEQNLNHDAMYWYRQDPGQGLRLIYYSQIVNDFQKGDIAEGYSVSREKKESFPLTVTSAQKNPTAFYLCASRGQGNNEQFFGPGTRLTVL.